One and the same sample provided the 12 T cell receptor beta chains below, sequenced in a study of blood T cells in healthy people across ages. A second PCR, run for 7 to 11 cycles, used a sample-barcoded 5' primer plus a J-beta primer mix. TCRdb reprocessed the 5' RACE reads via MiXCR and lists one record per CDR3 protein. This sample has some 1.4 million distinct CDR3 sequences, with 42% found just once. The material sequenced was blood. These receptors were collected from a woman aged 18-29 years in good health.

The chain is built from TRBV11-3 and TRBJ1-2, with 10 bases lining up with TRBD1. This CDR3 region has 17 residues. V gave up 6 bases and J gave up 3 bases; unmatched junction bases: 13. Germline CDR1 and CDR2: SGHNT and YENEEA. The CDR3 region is CASRYRQWGQGYYGYTF. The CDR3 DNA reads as TGTGCCAGCAGATATCGACAATGGGGACAGGGGTACTATGGCTACACCTTC.

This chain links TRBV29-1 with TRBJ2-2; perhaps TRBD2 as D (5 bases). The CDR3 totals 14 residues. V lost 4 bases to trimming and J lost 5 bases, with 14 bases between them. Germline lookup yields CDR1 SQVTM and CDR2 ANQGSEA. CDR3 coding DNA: TGCAGCGTTGTCAGTACTAGTGGGACCGGGGAGCTGTTTTTT. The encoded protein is CSVVSTSGTGELFF.

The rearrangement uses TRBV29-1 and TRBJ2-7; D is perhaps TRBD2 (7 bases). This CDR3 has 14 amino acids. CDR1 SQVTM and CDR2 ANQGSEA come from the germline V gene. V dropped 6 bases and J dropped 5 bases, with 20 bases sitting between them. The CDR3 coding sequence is TGCAGCGTCCTACACAGGGAGGGGGGGGACGAGCAGTACTTC. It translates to CSVLHREGGDEQYF.

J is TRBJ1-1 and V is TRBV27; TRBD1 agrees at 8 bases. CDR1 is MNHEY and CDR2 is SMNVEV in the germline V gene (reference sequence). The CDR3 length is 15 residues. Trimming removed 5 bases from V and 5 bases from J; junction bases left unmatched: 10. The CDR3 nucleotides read TGTGCCAGCAGTCCGCAGACAGGGGTTGTGACTGAAGCTTTCTTT. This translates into CASSPQTGVVTEAFF.

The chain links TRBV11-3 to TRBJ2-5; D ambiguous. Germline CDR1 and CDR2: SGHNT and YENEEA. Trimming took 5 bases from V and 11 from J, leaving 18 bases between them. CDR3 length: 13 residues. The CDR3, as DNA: TGTGCCAGCAGCACACAGCAAGGCAATGAGCAGTACTTC. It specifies CASSTQQGNEQYF.

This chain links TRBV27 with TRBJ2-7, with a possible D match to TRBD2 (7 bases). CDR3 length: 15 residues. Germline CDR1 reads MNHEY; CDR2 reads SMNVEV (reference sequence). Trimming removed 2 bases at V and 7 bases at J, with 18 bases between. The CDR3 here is CASSLEGGGYNEQYF. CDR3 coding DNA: TGTGCCAGCAGTTTAGAAGGGGGGGGATACAATGAGCAGTACTTC.

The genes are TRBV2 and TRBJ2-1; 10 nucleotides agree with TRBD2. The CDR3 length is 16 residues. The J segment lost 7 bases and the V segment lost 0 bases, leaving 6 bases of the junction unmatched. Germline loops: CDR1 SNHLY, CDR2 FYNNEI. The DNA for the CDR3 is TGTGCCAGCAGTGAAGCTGTAGGACTAGCGGTAAATGAGCAGTTCTTC. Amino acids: CASSEAVGLAVNEQFF.

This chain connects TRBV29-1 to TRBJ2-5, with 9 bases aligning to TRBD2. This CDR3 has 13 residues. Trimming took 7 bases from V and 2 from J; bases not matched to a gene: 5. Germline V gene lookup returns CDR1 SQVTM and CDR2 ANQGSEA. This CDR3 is CSGLAVLQETQYF. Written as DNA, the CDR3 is TGCAGCGGACTAGCGGTATTACAAGAGACCCAGTACTTC.

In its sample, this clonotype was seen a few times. CDR3 loop: CASRFGGNQPQHF. In DNA, the CDR3 is TGTGCCAGCAGGTTTGGGGGCAATCAGCCCCAGCATTTT. The V and J genes are TRBV6-1 and TRBJ1-5; D gene ambiguous. This CDR3 spans 13 amino acids. Germline V gene data show CDR1 as MNHNS and CDR2 as SASEGT. V was pared by 6 bases and J by 2 bases, with 8 bases between.

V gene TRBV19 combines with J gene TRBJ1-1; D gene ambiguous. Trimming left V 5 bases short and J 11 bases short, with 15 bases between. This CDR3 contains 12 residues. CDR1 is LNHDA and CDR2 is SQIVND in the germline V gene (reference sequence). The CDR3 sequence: CASSFYMMGAFF. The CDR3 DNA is TGTGCCAGTAGTTTCTACATGATGGGGGCTTTCTTT. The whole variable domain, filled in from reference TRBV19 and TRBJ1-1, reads DGGITQSPKYLFRKEGQNVTLSCEQNLNHDAMYWYRQDPGQGLRLIYYSQIVNDFQKGDIAEGYSVSREKKESFPLTVTSAQKNPTAFYLCASSFYMMGAFFGQGTRLTVV.

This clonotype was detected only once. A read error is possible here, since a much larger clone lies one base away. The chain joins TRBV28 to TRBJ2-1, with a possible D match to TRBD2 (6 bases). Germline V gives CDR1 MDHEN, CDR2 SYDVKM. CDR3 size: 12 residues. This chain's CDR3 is CASSPLGGERFF. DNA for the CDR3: TGTGCCAGCAGCCCCCTGGGAGGAGAGCGGTTCTTC.

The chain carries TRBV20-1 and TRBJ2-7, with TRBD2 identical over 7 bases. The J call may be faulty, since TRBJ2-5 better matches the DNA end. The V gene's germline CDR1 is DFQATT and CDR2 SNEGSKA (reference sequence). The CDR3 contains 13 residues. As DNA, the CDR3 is TGCAGTGCTAGATTGCTGGGAGGGGAGACCCAGTACTTC. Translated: CSARLLGGETQYF.